The T cell receptor beta chain under discussion was sequenced for a study of blood T cell repertoires in COVID-19. Study information: Samples of COVID-19 (acute and convalescent) were obtained from the United States, Italy and Spain. Nucleic acid was either cDNA or gDNA, and it came from T cells, B-cell-depleted T cells, or PBMCs.

Study members were between about 18 and 100 years old and lived in about two dozen US regions. In assigning cohorts, the study relied on participant-reported clinical history. The ends were cut back, 1 base at V and 3 bases at J, with 10 bases in the middle. The CDR3 loop spans 14 amino acids. Germline V gives CDR1 SGHTA, CDR2 FQGNSA. Generated by immunoSEQ multiplex PCR, the TCRdb table keeps only in-frame clones and is missing some. The sample contains approximately 290,000 clones, 85% to 90% of which appear only once. The chain employs TRBV7-2 and TRBJ2-7, with unresolved D. The sequenced sample was PBMCs or T cells enriched from blood (not recorded which). The TCR originated in a woman under 30 with acute COVID-19. The CDR3 sequence is CASSLGPSIYEQYF. In nucleotides, the CDR3 is TGTGCCAGCAGCTTAGGTCCATCCATCTACGAGCAGTACTTC.